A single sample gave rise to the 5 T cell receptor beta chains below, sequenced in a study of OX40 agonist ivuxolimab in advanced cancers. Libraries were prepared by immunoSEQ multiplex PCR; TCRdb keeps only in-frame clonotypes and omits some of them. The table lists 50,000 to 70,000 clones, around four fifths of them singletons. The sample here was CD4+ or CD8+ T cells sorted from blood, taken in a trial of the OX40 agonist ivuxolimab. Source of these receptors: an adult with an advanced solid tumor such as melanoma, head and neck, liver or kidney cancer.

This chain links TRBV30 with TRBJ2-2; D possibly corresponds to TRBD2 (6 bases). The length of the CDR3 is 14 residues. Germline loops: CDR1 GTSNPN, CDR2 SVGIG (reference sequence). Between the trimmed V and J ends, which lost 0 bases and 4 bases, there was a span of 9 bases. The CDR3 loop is CAWSVRGGTGELFF. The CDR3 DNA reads TGTGCCTGGAGTGTGCGGGGAGGCACCGGGGAGCTGTTTTTT.

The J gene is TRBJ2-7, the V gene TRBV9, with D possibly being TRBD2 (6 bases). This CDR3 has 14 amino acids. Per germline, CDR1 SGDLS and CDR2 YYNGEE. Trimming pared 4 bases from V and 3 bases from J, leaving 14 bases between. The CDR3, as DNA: TGTGCCAGCAGCCCCCGACTAGACCACTACGAGCAGTACTTC. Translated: CASSPRLDHYEQYF.

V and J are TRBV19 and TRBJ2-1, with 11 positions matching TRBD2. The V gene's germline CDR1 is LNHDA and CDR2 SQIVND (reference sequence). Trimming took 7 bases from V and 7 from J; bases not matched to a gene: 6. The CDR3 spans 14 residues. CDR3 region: CASTLAGGGNEQFF. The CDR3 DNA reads TGTGCCAGTACCCTAGCGGGAGGTGGAAATGAGCAGTTCTTC.

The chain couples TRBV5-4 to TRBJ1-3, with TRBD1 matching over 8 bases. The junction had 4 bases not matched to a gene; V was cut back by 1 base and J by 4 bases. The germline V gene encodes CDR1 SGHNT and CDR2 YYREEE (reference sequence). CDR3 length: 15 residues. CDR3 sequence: CASSLPGTGGNTIYF. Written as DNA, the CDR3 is TGTGCCAGCAGCTTGCCCGGGACAGGAGGAAACACCATATATTTT.

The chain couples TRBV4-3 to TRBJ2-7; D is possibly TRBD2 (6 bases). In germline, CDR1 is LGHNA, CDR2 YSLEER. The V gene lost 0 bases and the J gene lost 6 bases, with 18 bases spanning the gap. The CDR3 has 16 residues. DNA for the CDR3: TGCGCCAGCAGCCAAGAAAGGGGTGAGGGACTTAGCGAGCAGTACTTC. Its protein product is CASSQERGEGLSEQYF.